What follows are 15 T cell receptor beta chains derived from one specimen sequenced in a study of vaccination and CD4 T cells after COVID-19 (dated by TCRdb to 2021 to 2024). For these TCRs, the target antigens are not known. The method behind the library was PCR. The reads were generated on an Illumina iSeq 100. DNA from cultured CD4+ T cells underwent TCR sequencing with the Oncomine TCR Beta short-read assay at the Johns Hopkins FTIC core. TCRdb reprocessed the public reads (quality trimming at Q25 with fastp, clone calling with MiXCR) and kept in-frame beta chains. Rows are unified per CDR3 protein, each entry keeping the most common DNA and genes. This sample is represented by 8,800 or so distinct CDR3 sequences; over 45% of them were singletons. The top ten constitute approximately 15% of the sample. According to the study, the label for this sample's treatment or condition signals: 10-day PBMC culture with coronavirus spike peptide pools or control peptides (ViraFEST assay). CD4+ T cells from unexposed donors were collected before the COVID-19 pandemic (2011-2018).

The sequencing input was CD4+ T cells from blood, cultured in vitro. All receptors come from a human donor in good health.

This chain uses TRBV2 with TRBJ2-2; TRBD2 aligns across 12 bases. The CDR3 is 16 residues long. The V gene's germline CDR1 is SNHLY and CDR2 FYNNEI. V trimming: 5 bases; J trimming: 6 bases; junction bases outside the gene matches: 7. The CDR3 is CASSPPSGRAAGELFF. The DNA for the CDR3 is TGTGCCAGCAGTCCACCTAGCGGGAGGGCCGCCGGGGAGCTGTTTTTT.

This clonotype is judged large. The chain carries TRBV20-1 and TRBJ2-7; D possibly matches TRBD1 or TRBD2 (5 bases each). CDR1 and CDR2 from the germline V gene are DFQATT and SNEGSKA (reference sequence). This CDR3 has 13 residues. V was trimmed by 4 bases and J by 2 bases, leaving 12 bases between them. The CDR3 region is CSATGTYTYEQYF. CDR3 nucleotides: TGCAGTGCTACCGGGACGTACACCTACGAGCAGTACTTC.

This rearrangement joins TRBV15 to TRBJ2-5, with 10 positions matching TRBD2. This CDR3 contains 16 residues. The germline V gene has CDR1 LNHNV and CDR2 YYDKDF (reference sequence). Trimming cost V 2 bases and J 2 bases; bases outside gene matches: 5. The CDR3 nucleotides read TGTGCCACCAGCAGACTAGCGGGAGTTCGGCAAGAGACCCAGTACTTC. This translates into CATSRLAGVRQETQYF.

V usage is TRBV20-1 and J usage is TRBJ2-7; D is possibly TRBD1 (6 bases). V lost 6 bases and J lost 3, with 12 bases in between. The CDR3 loop spans 12 amino acids. Looked up from germline, CDR1 is DFQATT and CDR2 is SNEGSKA (reference sequence). CDR3 sequence (DNA): TGCAGTGCCCTCAGGGGAATCTACGAGCAGTACTTC. Translation gives CSALRGIYEQYF.

In nucleotides, the CDR3 is TGTGCCAGCAGTTTATCTCTCGTTGATAATTCACCCCTCCACTTT. As protein: CASSLSLVDNSPLHF. This chain connects TRBV12-3 or TRBV12-4 to TRBJ1-6, with D uncertain. The CDR3 is made up of 15 amino acids. The germline V and J ends were trimmed by 2 bases and 5 bases, with 10 bases remaining between them.

Only a few counts were recorded for this clonotype. V and J are TRBV2 and TRBJ2-7; D is ambiguous. Trimming took off 8 bases at V and 6 bases at J, with 17 bases between the two ends. CDR3 length: 13 amino acids. Germline V gene data show CDR1 as SNHLY and CDR2 as FYNNEI. The CDR3 DNA is TGTGCCAGCCAAACACCCCTCGCAGCCGAGCAGTACTTC. It is translated as CASQTPLAAEQYF.

In this sample, this clonotype turned up once. The chain recombines TRBV7-2 with TRBJ2-4; TRBD2 matches 14 bases. V dropped 5 bases and J dropped 0; count of bases not matched to a gene: 12. The CDR3 has 20 amino acids. Germline values: CDR1 SGHTA, CDR2 FQGNSA. CDR3 in DNA: TGTGCCAGCAGCGCCCATCCGGGACTAGCGGGAGATGGAGCCAAAAACATTCAGTACTTC. Residues: CASSAHPGLAGDGAKNIQYF.

The chain employs TRBV20-1 and TRBJ1-5; D unresolved. The CDR3 runs 15 residues. V lost 3 bases and J 0 bases, leaving 12 bases between the germline ends. The V gene's germline CDR1 is DFQATT and CDR2 SNEGSKA (reference sequence). CDR3 coding DNA: TGCAGTGCTAGTCCCGGATTGGATAGCAATCAGCCCCAGCATTTT. Translated: CSASPGLDSNQPQHF.

The CDR3 is CASSDPDRGNGYTF. Written as DNA, the CDR3 is TGTGCCAGCAGTGATCCGGACAGGGGGAATGGCTACACCTTC. The chain combines TRBV2 with TRBJ1-2; 10 bases line up with TRBD1. Trimming at V came to 3 bases and at J to 6 bases, leaving 4 bases not matched to a gene. The CDR3 contains 14 residues. Looked up from germline, CDR1 is SNHLY and CDR2 is FYNNEI.

V usage is TRBV19 and J usage is TRBJ1-6, with D perhaps TRBD1 (6 bases). CDR3 size: 14 residues. With 6 bases removed from V and 5 bases from J, the gap between germline ends came to 11 bases. Germline lookup yields CDR1 LNHDA and CDR2 SQIVND (reference sequence). In nucleotides, the CDR3 is TGTGCCAGTAGCCGGACAGCAGATAATTCACCCCTCCACTTT. This sequence encodes CASSRTADNSPLHF. The whole variable domain, filled in from reference TRBV19 and TRBJ1-6, reads DGGITQSPKYLFRKEGQNVTLSCEQNLNHDAMYWYRQDPGQGLRLIYYSQIVNDFQKGDIAEGYSVSREKKESFPLTVTSAQKNPTAFYLCASSRTADNSPLHFGNGTRLTVT.

This clonotype has only a few counts. CDR3 protein: CASSSTGFSSEQYF. CDR3 nucleotide sequence: TGTGCCAGCAGCTCGACAGGGTTTTCGTCCGAGCAGTACTTC. The chain recombines TRBV7-2 with TRBJ2-7; 7 nucleotides agree with TRBD1. The CDR3 has 14 residues. The V gene's germline CDR1 is SGHTA and CDR2 FQGNSA. With 4 bases clipped from V and 6 bases from J, the junction kept 9 bases outside the gene matches.

The chain couples TRBV6-1 to TRBJ2-5; no clear D gene. The CDR3 has 13 amino acids. Per the germline V gene, CDR1 is MNHNS and CDR2 is SASEGT. Trimming removed 4 bases at V and 5 bases at J, with 11 bases between. CDR3: CASSVRRSETQYF. The CDR3, as DNA: TGTGCCAGCAGTGTACGGAGATCGGAGACCCAGTACTTC.

In this sample, this clonotype is medium-sized. The chain couples TRBV25-1 to TRBJ2-3, with 9 bases fitting TRBD1. The trim removed 10 bases at V and 6 bases at J, leaving 11 bases unmatched. Germline V gene data show CDR1 as MGHDK and CDR2 as SYGVNS. CDR3 length equals 14 residues. CDR3 loop: CAKPGTGPRDTQYF. For the CDR3, the DNA is TGTGCCAAACCCGGGACAGGGCCTAGGGATACGCAGTATTTT.

The CDR3 region is CASSNRDYGYTF. The DNA for the CDR3 is TGTGCCAGCAGCAACCGGGACTATGGCTACACCTTC. The chain has TRBV7-9 and TRBJ1-2; the D is unclear. Germline loops: CDR1 SEHNR, CDR2 FQNEAQ (reference sequence). Trimming took 5 bases from V and 3 from J, leaving 7 bases between them. This CDR3 has 12 residues.

The chain links TRBV7-6 to TRBJ2-2; D is possibly TRBD1 (5 bases). CDR3 size: 17 residues. V was cut by 3 bases and J by 0 bases, with 14 bases left in between. Germline V gene sequence: CDR1 SGHVS, CDR2 FNYEAQ. The CDR3 protein is CASSLRQSSSNTGELFF. DNA of the CDR3: TGTGCCAGCAGCTTGAGACAGTCAAGTTCGAACACCGGGGAGCTGTTTTTT.